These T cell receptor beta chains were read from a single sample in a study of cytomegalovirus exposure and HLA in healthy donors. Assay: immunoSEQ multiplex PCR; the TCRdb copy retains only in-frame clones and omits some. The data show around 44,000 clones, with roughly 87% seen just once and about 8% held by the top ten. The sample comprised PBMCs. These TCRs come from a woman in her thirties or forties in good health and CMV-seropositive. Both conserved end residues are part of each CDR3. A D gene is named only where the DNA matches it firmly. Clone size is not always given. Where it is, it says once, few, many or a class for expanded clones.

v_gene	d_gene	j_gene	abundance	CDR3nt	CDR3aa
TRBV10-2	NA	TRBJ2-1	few	TGCGCCAGCAGTGCCCCGTCGTTCCTAGCAGACCCCTACAATGAGCAGTTCTTC	CASSAPSFLADPYNEQFF
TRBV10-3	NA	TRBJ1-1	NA	TGTGCCATCAGTGAATGGGGGGGGGAGGGGAACACTGAAGCTTTCTTT	CAISEWGGEGNTEAFF
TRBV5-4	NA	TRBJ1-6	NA	TGTGCCAGCAGCTTGGATTCATCACCCCTCCACTTT	CASSLDSSPLHF
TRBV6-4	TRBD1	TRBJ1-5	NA	TGTGCCAGGGACAGGGTATCTCTAAGCAATCAGCCCCAGCATTTT	CARDRVSLSNQPQHF
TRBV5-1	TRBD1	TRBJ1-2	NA	TGCGCCAGCAGCTTAAGGGGTGACAGGGACAGGGTCGGCTACACCTTC	CASSLRGDRDRVGYTF
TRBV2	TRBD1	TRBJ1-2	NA	TGTGCCAGCAGAGCCGGACAGGGTTTGGTCTATGGCTACACCTTC	CASRAGQGLVYGYTF
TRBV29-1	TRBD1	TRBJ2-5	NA	TGCAGCGCCGGAAACAGGGGGCTCGGAGAGACCCAGTACTTC	CSAGNRGLGETQYF
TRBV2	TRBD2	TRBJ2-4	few	TGTGCCAGCACTTTGCGGGAGCAGAGATGGGTCCGGACCAAAAACATTCAGTACTTC	CASTLREQRWVRTKNIQYF
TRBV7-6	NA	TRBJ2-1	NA	TGTGCCAGCAGCTTAGTGGGGTTCGGGGGATACAATGAGCAGTTCTTC	CASSLVGFGGYNEQFF
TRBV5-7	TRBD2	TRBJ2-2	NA	TGTGCCAGCAGCCCCGGGGGGAGGGCCGGGGAGCTGTTTTTT	CASSPGGRAGELFF
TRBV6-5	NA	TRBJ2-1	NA	TGTGCCAGCAGAGACTTATCGGCAGGGAATGAGCAGTTCTTC	CASRDLSAGNEQFF
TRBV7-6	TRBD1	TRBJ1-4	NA	TGTGCCAGCAGCCTAGGGACAGTTGAAAAACTGTTTTTT	CASSLGTVEKLFF
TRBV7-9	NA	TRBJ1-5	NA	TGTGCCAGCAGCTCCTCAGGAACTCAGCCCCAGCATTTT	CASSSSGTQPQHF
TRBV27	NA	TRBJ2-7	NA	TGTGCCAGCAGTCGCGGCGGAGGCTACGAGCAGTACTTC	CASSRGGGYEQYF
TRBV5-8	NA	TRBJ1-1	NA	TGTGCCAGCAGCTCCCGGAGGGGACGGACGAACACTGAAGCTTTCTTT	CASSSRRGRTNTEAFF
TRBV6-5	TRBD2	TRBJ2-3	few	TGTGCCAGCAGTGGGACTAGCGATCCGGATACGCAGTATTTT	CASSGTSDPDTQYF
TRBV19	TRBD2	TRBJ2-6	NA	TGTGCCAGTAGTCCCCAACGGGAGGCTGGGGCCAACGTCCTGACTTTC	CASSPQREAGANVLTF
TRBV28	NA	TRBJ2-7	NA	TGTGCCAGCCAACTGGGTACAGGGACCTACGAGCAGTACTTC	CASQLGTGTYEQYF
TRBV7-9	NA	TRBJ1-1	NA	TGTGCCAGCAGCATCAGACGGGGCGGGGGTGAAGCTTTCTTT	CASSIRRGGGEAFF
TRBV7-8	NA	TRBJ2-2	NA	TGTGCCAGCAGCTTGCGACAGGCGAACACCGGGGAGCTGTTTTTT	CASSLRQANTGELFF
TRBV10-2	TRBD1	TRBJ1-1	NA	TGCGCCAGCGCGGCCGGGACAGCGAACACTGAAGCTTTCTTT	CASAAGTANTEAFF
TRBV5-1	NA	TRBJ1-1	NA	TGCGCCAGCAGCTTGAGTGAGGCAGGGGTGGCTTTCTTT	CASSLSEAGVAFF
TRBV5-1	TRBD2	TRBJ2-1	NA	TGCGCCAGCAGCTCTGAACTAGCGGGGGGAAGCTCCTACAATGAGCAGTTCTTC	CASSSELAGGSSYNEQFF
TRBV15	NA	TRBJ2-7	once	TGTGCCACCAGCAGAGAGGGCAGTCCAGCCTACGAGCAGTACTTC	CATSREGSPAYEQYF
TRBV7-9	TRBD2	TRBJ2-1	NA	TGTGCCAGCAGCTTCCAAGCGGGAGCAGGTGAGCAGTTCTTC	CASSFQAGAGEQFF
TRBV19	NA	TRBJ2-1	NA	TGTGCCAGTAGTAATCAAGGGTCCGGACGGGGATTCTACAATGAGCAGTTCTTC	CASSNQGSGRGFYNEQFF
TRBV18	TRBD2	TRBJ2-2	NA	TGTGCCAGCTCATCAAGGACTAGCGGGAGTATCGGGGAGCTGTTTTTT	CASSSRTSGSIGELFF
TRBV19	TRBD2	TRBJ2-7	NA	TGTGCCAGTAGTATAGGGCTAGCGGGATACGAGCAGTACTTC	CASSIGLAGYEQYF
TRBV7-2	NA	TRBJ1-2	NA	TGTGCCAGCAGCCCGACAGCATCCTATGGCTACACCTTC	CASSPTASYGYTF
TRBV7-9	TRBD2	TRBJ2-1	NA	TGTGCCAGCAGCAGACAACTAGCGGGAGCGGCAAATGAGCAGTTCTTC	CASSRQLAGAANEQFF
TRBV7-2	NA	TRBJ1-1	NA	TGTGCCAGCAGCTTAGATGGATCCGGGACTGAAGCTTTCTTT	CASSLDGSGTEAFF
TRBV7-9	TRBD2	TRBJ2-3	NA	TGTGCCAGCAGCCAGGGGTCAGCGGGGGAGCGCACAGATACGCAGTATTTT	CASSQGSAGERTDTQYF
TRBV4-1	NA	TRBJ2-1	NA	TGCGCCAGCAGCCAAGTAGATCTGTTGGCCTACAATGAGCAGTTCTTC	CASSQVDLLAYNEQFF
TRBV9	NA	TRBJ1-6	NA	TGTGCCAGCGATCGGGGCTCCTATAATTCACCCCTCCACTTT	CASDRGSYNSPLHF
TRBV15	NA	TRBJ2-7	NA	TGTGCCACCAGCAGAGCGGGGTTCTACGAGCAGTACTTC	CATSRAGFYEQYF
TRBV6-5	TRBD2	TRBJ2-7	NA	TGTGCCACCCGTAGCGGGATGGCCTACGAGCAGTACTTC	CATRSGMAYEQYF
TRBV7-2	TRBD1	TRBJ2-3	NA	TGTGCCAGCAGCCCGAGGACAGGACAAGATACGCAGTATTTT	CASSPRTGQDTQYF
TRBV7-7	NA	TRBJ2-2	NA	TGTGCCAGCAGCTTAGCGGTGAGCTCTACCGCGAACACCGGGGAGCTGTTTTTT	CASSLAVSSTANTGELFF
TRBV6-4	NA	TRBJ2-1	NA	TGTGCCAGCAGTGAAACACCGGACAGACACAGTGAGCAGTTCTTC	CASSETPDRHSEQFF
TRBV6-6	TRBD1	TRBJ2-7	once	TGTGCCAGCAGTCCGAGACAGGGGGCGGCCTACGAGCAGTACTTC	CASSPRQGAAYEQYF
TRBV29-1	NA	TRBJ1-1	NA	TGCAGCGTTGAAGGCCGAGGACAGCTGAACACTGAAGCTTTCTTT	CSVEGRGQLNTEAFF
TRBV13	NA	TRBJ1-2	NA	TGTGCCAGCAGCTTAGAACTGGGGCTCTATGGCTACACCTTC	CASSLELGLYGYTF
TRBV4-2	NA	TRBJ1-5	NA	TGTGCCAGCAGCCAAGATTTAGGGGTCATGGGCAATCAGCCCCAGCATTTT	CASSQDLGVMGNQPQHF
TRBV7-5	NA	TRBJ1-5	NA	TGTGCCGGACCTAGACAGGGCGAGGGGCCCCAGCATTTT	CAGPRQGEGPQHF
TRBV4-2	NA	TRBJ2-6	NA	TGTGCCAGCAGCGCCCCTCAGGGCTCCGGGGCCAACGTCCTGACTTTC	CASSAPQGSGANVLTF
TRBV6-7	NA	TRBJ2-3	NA	TGTGCCAGCAGTTGGCCTAGCGTAGATACGCAGTATTTT	CASSWPSVDTQYF
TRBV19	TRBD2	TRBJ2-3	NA	TGTGCCAGTAGTATTCCAGCGGGAGGGCCGGATACGCAGTATTTT	CASSIPAGGPDTQYF
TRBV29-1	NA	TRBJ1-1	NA	TGCAGCGTTGAACCCCTAAGGGAGACTGAAGCTTTCTTT	CSVEPLRETEAFF
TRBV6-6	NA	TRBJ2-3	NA	TGTGCCAGCAGTCGCGCGGGACGGGCCACAGATACGCAGTATTTT	CASSRAGRATDTQYF
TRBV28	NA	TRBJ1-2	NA	TGTGCCAGCAGTCCCACAGGGAACTATGGCTACACCTTC	CASSPTGNYGYTF
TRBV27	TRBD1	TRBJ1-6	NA	TGTGCCAGCAGTTTAAGCTCGGGACAGGCACCCCTCCACTTT	CASSLSSGQAPLHF
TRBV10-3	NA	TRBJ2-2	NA	TGTGCCACGCGGGACGGCACCGGGGAGCTGTTTTTT	CATRDGTGELFF
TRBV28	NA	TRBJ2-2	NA	TGTGCCAGCAGCCCCCCACTCACCGGGGAGCTGTTTTTT	CASSPPLTGELFF
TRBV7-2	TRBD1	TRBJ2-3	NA	TGTGCCAGCAGCTCTCCTGAGCAAGGGGGCGAGAAGGTTACGCAGTATTTT	CASSSPEQGGEKVTQYF
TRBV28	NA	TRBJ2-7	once	TGTGCCAGCAGCCGAACCGGGACACCCTACGAGCAGTACTTC	CASSRTGTPYEQYF
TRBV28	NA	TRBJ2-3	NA	TGTTCGTGGGGGGCAGATACGCAGTATTTT	CSWGADTQYF
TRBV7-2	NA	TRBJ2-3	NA	TGTGCCAGCAGCTTAAGGGCGCCAGGGGCCACAGATACGCAGTATTTT	CASSLRAPGATDTQYF
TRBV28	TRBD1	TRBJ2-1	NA	TGTGCCAGCAGTCCGAATTTCAGGACAGGGGGCCTAAGTTACAATGAGCAGTTCTTC	CASSPNFRTGGLSYNEQFF
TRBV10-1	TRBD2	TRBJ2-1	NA	TGCGCCAGCAGTCCCGCTAGCGGGGGGGCCTACAATGAGCAGTTCTTC	CASSPASGGAYNEQFF